The source of this T cell receptor (beta chain) is a study of blood T cell repertoires in COVID-19. Turning to the study itself: The origin of the acute and convalescent COVID-19 samples was the United States, Italy and Spain. From T cells, B-cell-depleted T cells, or PBMCs came the material, which was cDNA or gDNA.

V gave up 8 bases and J gave up 6 bases; unmatched junction bases: 9. Per the germline V gene, CDR1 is MNHEY and CDR2 is SVGAGI. The CDR3 length is 15 residues. In the original processing: From reference gene primer amplification, estimates of nucleated cell counts were derived. Libraries were prepared by immunoSEQ multiplex PCR; TCRdb keeps only in-frame clonotypes and omits some of them. The D gene and trimming were derived from the DNA, and the V and J assignments and clone size from that table. The data contain over 70,000 clones, 80% to 90% of them seen just once; the ten biggest clones take up over 9.5%.

This sequence was found in a man in his 60s with COVID-19, enrolled during active disease. This chain joins TRBV6-5 and TRBJ1-4; 10 bases line up with TRBD1. The sequenced sample consisted of peripheral blood. The CDR3 region has the DNA TGTGCCAGCTCTAGTGGAGGGACAGGGGATGAAAAACTGTTTTTT. Translating it yields CASSSGGTGDEKLFF.